This TCR beta chain was captured in a study of cytomegalovirus exposure and HLA in healthy donors (dated by TCRdb to between 2016 and 2019). About the full investigation: An earlier analysis of roughly 570 of the donors reported about 260 Gb of sequence data and 95 million to 140 million unique TCR beta sequences obtained from 180 million or so T cells. An early release that covered about 600 HLA-typed donors contained approximately 290 gigabases of sequencing data and tens of millions of unique TCR sequences. The genetic ancestry cluster associated with self-reported Caucasian donors included roughly four fifths of the 350 to 500 genotyped donors. The study was designed to test whether signatures of past pathogen exposure could be identified by cataloging public T cell receptors. Using immunosequencing, the study profiled T cell repertoires from around 680 subjects and related those repertoires to cytomegalovirus serostatus. Along with the approximately 670-subject first cohort, a separate validation cohort of over a hundred different subjects was used. High-throughput TCR immunosequencing, statistical association of individual TCRs with disease status, and machine learning were combined to predict cytomegalovirus infection status. In a later analysis, previously published TCR beta repertoires from 600 to 850 donors were re-analyzed and high-resolution HLA genotyping was added so that TCR occurrence patterns could be studied. Rather than drawing on any new phenotypic data, the later analysis identified candidate immune exposures from TCR beta sequences and the way those sequences occurred across donors. An earlier analysis of 587 of the donors used high-throughput TCR beta sequencing to judge whether each TCR beta V gene segment behaved as functional or pseudogenic. Alongside the repertoire data, information on donor age, sex, ethnicity and CMV serostatus was compiled. A later genetic analysis took genome-wide SNP genotypes for about 60% of the roughly 670 donors and used that subset as a discovery cohort. All discovery cohort repertoires had been generated on a single sequencing platform. Both class I and class II loci were covered by HLA typing, at four-digit resolution. The number of donors typed differed by locus, with 629-630 for A, B, C, DRB1 and DQB1, roughly 520 for DQA1, 606 for DPA1, and some 440 for DPB1. About five DR-DQ haplotypes were treated as single units for association and clustering because of strong linkage in the cohort. Among some 400 genotyped donors of the cohort, an average of around 250,000 unique TCR beta nucleotide sequences was sequenced per donor, of which about 19% were non-productive. What the research found in general, with its limitations: A further reported finding was that TCR beta sequences accurately predicted the HLA-A and HLA-B alleles for most subjects in the first cohort. In a later analysis, TCR association rates were found to vary across HLA loci, with the most associated TCRs seen for DRB1 alleles and the fewest for HLA-C alleles. When HLA alleles, especially DR and DQ, strongly co-occurred, TCR associations were difficult to assign to individual alleles. While some public TCRs were present in many individuals, most TCR sequences turned up only very rarely across donors. The 87-base-pair reads could not distinguish some IMGT-functional V segments, including TRBV6-2 and TRBV6-3, so those segments were excluded. A few of the identified cytomegalovirus-associated TCR beta chains were confirmed in vitro to be specific for cytomegalovirus antigens. The authors suggested that the approach could potentially be extended to other disease states and immunological phenotypes. About 17 rarely observed V segments, including chromosome 9 orphons, were excluded from the earlier analysis of about 500 of the donors because counts were too low. An association between a missense DCLRE1C variant and V-gene and J-gene trimming of TCR beta chains was found in a later genetic analysis and replicated in an independent cohort. A later analysis found that most CMV-associated TCR beta chains appeared HLA-restricted, with HLA associations seemingly driven largely by CMV exposure. A later genetic analysis reported fewer N-insertions in productive TCRs among donors in an Asian-associated ancestry cluster than the approximately 700-donor mean. Compared with equally common non-associated chains, HLA-associated TCR beta chains in a later analysis were more clonally expanded and had lower generation probabilities. Broadly in line with IMGT annotations, most TCR beta V segments showed up in productive rearrangements about 90% or about 30% of the time in an earlier analysis of 450 to 600 of the donors. In this cohort, only TCR beta chains were sequenced, and detectable features were limited by the absence of alpha or paired-chain data. Linkage disequilibrium might explain the correlated functional status among segregating V segments, but an unknown experimental factor could not be ruled out. A later analysis associated about 18,000 TCR beta sequences with specific HLA alleles at a false discovery rate of 0.05. In both the original and validation cohorts, the classifier was reported to diagnose cytomegalovirus status with high specificity and sensitivity. A total of 150 to 200 TCR beta chains were listed by the study as associated with cytomegalovirus. The only immune exposure information available for the cohort was CMV serostatus. According to a later analysis, parvovirus B19, influenza, CMV and Epstein-Barr virus appeared linked to several top co-occurrence clusters. The sequencing pipeline was judged likely to have produced a cluster of highly shared sequence variants as a technical artifact. HLA typing was unavailable for some donors at each locus, so association tests used only the typed subset. Roughly uniform sequencing depth across donors was assumed in presence/absence analyses, although this assumption may not hold.

In total, roughly 670 healthy bone marrow donors made up the cohort. At the time of sampling, every cohort member was nominally healthy, though immune exposures that went unrecorded were likely present. The donor tested CMV seronegative and was one of the 352 seronegative cohort members. Each donor provided a peripheral blood sample, and peripheral blood mononuclear cells were used for TCR beta sequencing. Genomic DNA was extracted from the blood cell samples with the Qiagen DNeasy Blood Extraction Kit. Note on this clone: Its antigen remains unidentified. No clone much larger than this one lies a single base away; base qualities are absent.

The CDR3 runs 13 amino acids, cysteine and phenylalanine included. Left in the record is the CDR3 DNA by itself, 39 bases read in frame from the first base. The germline V gene (reference sequence) supplies CDR1 GTSNPN and CDR2 SVGIG. Library preparation employed the immunoSEQ multiplex PCR assay. For the multiplex PCR, a mixture combining 60 forward primers for TCR Vbeta segments and 13 reverse primers for TCR Jbeta segments was used. The CDR3 region of rearranged TCR beta genes was amplified from genomic DNA with a multiplex PCR assay. The Illumina HiSeq System was used to sequence the amplified TCR beta libraries as 87-base-pair reads. From the authors' description of their analysis: A later analysis counted approximately 84 million unique TCR beta chains across the 670 or so repertoires, and around 12 million of these chains were shared by at least two donors. Raw reads were error-corrected and collapsed into unique sequences with a nearest-neighbor algorithm that merged closely related sequences to remove PCR and sequencing errors. V, D and J gene segments were assigned by aligning CDR3 sequences to IMGT reference sequences. For a sequence to be retained, a match of at least six nucleotides to both a V gene segment and a J gene segment was required. Rearrangements were called productive when the CDR3 lacked stop codons and stayed in frame with V and J; all others were non-productive. CDR3 was defined by IMGT convention, running from the second conserved V-encoded cysteine to the conserved J-encoded phenylalanine. The earlier analysis of a few hundred of the donors excluded any sequence lacking an unambiguous match to a single V gene segment. In an earlier analysis of several hundred of the donors, V segments were called functional above 56.7% productive rearrangements and were called segregating when the between-donor standard deviation exceeded 5%. To diagnose cytomegalovirus status from the catalog of TCR beta chain sequences, a statistical classification framework was built. A later analysis assigned V and J genes by comparing TCR nucleotide sequences with IMGT/GENE-DB human TR gene sequences. In a later analysis, CDR3 sequences and most-parsimonious VDJ recombination scenarios were assigned using the TCRdist pipeline. In a later analysis, each TCR beta chain was defined by its CDR3 amino acid sequence together with its V-gene family, and reads lacking a unique V-gene family were excluded. To address suspected cross-contamination and a sequencing artifact, a later analysis removed roughly 640 highly shared, low-generation-probability nucleotide sequences. In a later analysis, a clonal expansion index for each public chain was calculated from normalized within-repertoire ranks of inferred template counts. Generation probabilities in a later analysis came from a VDJ recombination model fitted to out-of-frame rearrangements, and those results were checked against IGoR. In a later analysis, TCR-TCR, TCR-HLA and TCR-CMV co-occurrence was scored with hypergeometric tests, and a repertoire-size bias correction was applied to TCR pairs. False discovery rates were estimated in a later analysis by permuting HLA or CMV assignments 20 times. A later analysis grouped co-occurring TCRs with DBSCAN, adding TCRdist sequence similarity when clustering within HLA-allele-positive subsets. Repertoires with fewer than 30,000 or more than 120,000 public chains, plus five repertoires with anomalous nucleotide sharing, were excluded from co-occurrence clustering. TCRdb holds this immuneACCESS table with in-frame rearrangements only. Some clones are missing; in checked studies, unresolved V genes explain under half, and the rest has no known cause. The DNA gave D and trimming, while V, J and clone size come from that table. This sample has about 150,000 clones in its table, and about four fifths of those were observed once. Approximately 0.99% of the sample is taken by the ten largest.

This receptor was taken from a male donor in good health and CMV-seronegative. The sequenced sample consisted of PBMCs. The sequence links TRBV30 to TRBJ2-5, with no confidently assigned D gene. The J call may be incorrect, as the DNA end agrees better with TRBJ2-7. The CDR3 protein sequence reads: CAWSVASSYEQYF. The nucleotide sequence is TGTGCCTGGAGTGTAGCATCCTCCTACGAGCAGTACTTC.